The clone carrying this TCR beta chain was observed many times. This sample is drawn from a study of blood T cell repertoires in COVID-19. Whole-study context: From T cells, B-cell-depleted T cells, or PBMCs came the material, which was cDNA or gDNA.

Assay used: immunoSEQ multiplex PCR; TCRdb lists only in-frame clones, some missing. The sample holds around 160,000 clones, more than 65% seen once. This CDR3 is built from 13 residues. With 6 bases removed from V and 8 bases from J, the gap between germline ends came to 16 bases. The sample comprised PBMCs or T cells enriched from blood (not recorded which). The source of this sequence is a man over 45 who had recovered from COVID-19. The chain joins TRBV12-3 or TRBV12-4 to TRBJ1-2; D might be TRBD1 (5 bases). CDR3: CASSHRRVGGYTF. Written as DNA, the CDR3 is TGTGCCAGCAGCCATCGCAGGGTCGGGGGCTACACCTTC.